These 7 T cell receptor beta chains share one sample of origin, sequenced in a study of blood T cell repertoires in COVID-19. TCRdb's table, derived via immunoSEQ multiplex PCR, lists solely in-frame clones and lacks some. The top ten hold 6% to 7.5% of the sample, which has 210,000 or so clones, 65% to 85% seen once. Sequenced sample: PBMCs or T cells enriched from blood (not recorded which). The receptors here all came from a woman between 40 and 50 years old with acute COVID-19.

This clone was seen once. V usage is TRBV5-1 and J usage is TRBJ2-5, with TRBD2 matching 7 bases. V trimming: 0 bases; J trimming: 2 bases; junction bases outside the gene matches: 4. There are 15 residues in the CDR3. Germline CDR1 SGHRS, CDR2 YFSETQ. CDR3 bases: TGCGCCAGCAGCTTGGTCTCTAGCGGACAAGAGACCCAGTACTTC. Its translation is CASSLVSSGQETQYF.

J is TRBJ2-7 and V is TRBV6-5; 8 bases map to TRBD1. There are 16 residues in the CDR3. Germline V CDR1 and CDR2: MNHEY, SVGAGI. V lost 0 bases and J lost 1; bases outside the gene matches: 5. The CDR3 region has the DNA TGTGCCAGCAGTTACTCGAAGGACAGGGCTTCCTACGAGCAGTACTTC. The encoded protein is CASSYSKDRASYEQYF.

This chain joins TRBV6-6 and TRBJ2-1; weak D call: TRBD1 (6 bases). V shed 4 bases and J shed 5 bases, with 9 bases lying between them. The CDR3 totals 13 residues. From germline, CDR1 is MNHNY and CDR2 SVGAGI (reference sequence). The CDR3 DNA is TGTGCCAGCAGTTGGGGGCCCAACAATGAGCAGTTCTTC. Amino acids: CASSWGPNNEQFF.

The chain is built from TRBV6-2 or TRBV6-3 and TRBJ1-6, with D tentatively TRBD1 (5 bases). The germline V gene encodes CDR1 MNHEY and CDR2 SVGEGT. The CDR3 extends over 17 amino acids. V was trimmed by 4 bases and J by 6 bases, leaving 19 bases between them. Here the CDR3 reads CASSSPSGLGGNSPLHF. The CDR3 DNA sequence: TGTGCCAGCAGTTCCCCCTCAGGACTCGGGGGTAATTCACCCCTCCACTTT.

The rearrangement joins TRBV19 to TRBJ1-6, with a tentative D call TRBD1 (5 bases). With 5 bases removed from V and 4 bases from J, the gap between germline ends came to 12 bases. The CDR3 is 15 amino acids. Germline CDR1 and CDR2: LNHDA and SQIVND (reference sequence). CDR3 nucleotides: TGTGCCAGTAGTCGGGGGACGTCGTATAATTCACCCCTCCACTTT. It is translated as CASSRGTSYNSPLHF.

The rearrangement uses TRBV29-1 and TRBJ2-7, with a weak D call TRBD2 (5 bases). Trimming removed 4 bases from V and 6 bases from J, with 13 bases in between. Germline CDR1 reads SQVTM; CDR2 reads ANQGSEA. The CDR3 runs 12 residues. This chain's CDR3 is CSVGGGRGEQYF. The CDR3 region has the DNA TGCAGCGTTGGGGGTGGCCGGGGCGAGCAGTACTTC.

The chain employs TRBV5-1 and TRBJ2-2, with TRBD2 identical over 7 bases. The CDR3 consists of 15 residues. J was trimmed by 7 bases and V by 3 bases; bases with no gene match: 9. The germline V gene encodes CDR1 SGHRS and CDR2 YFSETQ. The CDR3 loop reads CASSSIPTSVGELFF. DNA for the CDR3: TGCGCCAGCAGCTCCATCCCCACTAGCGTCGGGGAGCTGTTTTTT.